This TCR beta chain was retrieved from a study of shared clonotypes between healthy human individuals. Naive CD8 cells were CD45RO-negative, positively selected for CCR7, excluding terminally differentiated effector memory CD45RA+ cells. Study findings and constraints: Researchers sampled blood only, noting tissue repertoires likely differ.

Per the original data handling: ImmunoSEQ sequences covered only the junction and lacked quality scores; filtering therefore differed. Libraries were prepared by immunoSEQ multiplex PCR; TCRdb keeps only in-frame clonotypes and omits some of them. D and trimming come from the DNA, and the V and J calls and clone size come from that table. The sample consists of around 2,000,000 clones, over 85% of them appearing once. A remark on this clone: The antigen is undetermined. Other DNA sequences in this sample translate to the same CDR3.

The ends lost 5 bases at V and 0 bases at J; junction bases unmatched: 2. The CDR3 has 14 residues. CDR1 is MNHEY and CDR2 is SVGAGI in the germline V gene. The sequence came from a man between 18 and 35 years old in good health. This chain uses TRBV6-5 with TRBJ2-5, with 8 bases aligning to TRBD2. The sample taken for sequencing was naive CD8+ T cells sorted from blood. As DNA, the CDR3 is TGTGCCAGCAGTCCGGGAGGGTACCAAGAGACCCAGTACTTC. Its protein product is CASSPGGYQETQYF.